What follows describes a single T cell receptor (beta chain). Per the authors' pipeline: The authors estimated nucleated cell counts from reference gene primer amplification. Some clones are missing from TCRdb's copy, which holds only in-frame ones; the method was immunoSEQ multiplex PCR. V and J calls plus clone size are reproduced from that table; the DNA served to infer D and trimming. The data hold under 250,000 clones, with about 87% observed a single time. Germline-derived CDR1 and CDR2 are MNHEY and SVGAGI. The CDR3 covers 13 residues. V lost 7 bases and J lost 6, with 16 bases in between. The sample originates from a study of blood T cell repertoires in COVID-19. About the research overall: Acute-phase and convalescent COVID-19 samples originated in the United States, Italy and Spain. T cells, B-cell-depleted T cells, or PBMCs supplied cDNA or gDNA.

Recruited during active infection, patients (from Seattle) were subsequently followed longitudinally. The sequencing sample was made of peripheral blood. The chain uses TRBV6-5 and TRBJ2-7, with a possible D match to TRBD2 (5 bases). The source is a woman in her 30s with COVID-19, enrolled during active disease. CDR3 amino acids: CASNRGEGSEQYF. CDR3 sequence (DNA): TGTGCCAGCAATCGGGGTGAAGGGTCCGAGCAGTACTTC.